A single sample gave rise to the 2 T cell receptor beta chains below, sequenced in a study of T cells in Graves' hyperthyroidism and ophthalmopathy. Amplification of TCR beta CDR3 regions was performed using RNA transcripts as template. The HTBI primer set was used in a first-round RT-PCR of the TCR CDR3. Via MiXCR, TCRdb re-called the multiplex PCR reads, giving one row per CDR3 protein. The sample comprises 700,000 or so distinct CDR3 sequences, approximately 16% of which are singletons, and around 7.7% rests with the top ten. The sequenced sample was blood. The receptors shown here come from a man younger than 35 with Graves' hyperthyroidism.

The rearrangement joins TRBV27 to TRBJ2-7, with 9 bases fitting TRBD1. Germline loops: CDR1 MNHEY, CDR2 SMNVEV (reference sequence). V lost 5 bases, J lost 3 bases, and 8 bases stayed unmatched. The CDR3 contains 15 residues. This chain's CDR3 is CASSPGTGHDYEQYF. The CDR3 DNA is TGTGCCAGCAGTCCGGGGACAGGGCACGACTACGAGCAGTACTTC.

This clonotype was seen more than once but under ten times. The gene calls are TRBV7-2 and TRBJ2-1, with 9 bases lining up with TRBD2. The J segment lost 6 bases and the V segment lost 3 bases, leaving 12 bases of the junction unmatched. The CDR3 is 17 residues long. The germline V gene has CDR1 SGHTA and CDR2 FQGNSA. The CDR3 DNA follows: TGTGCCAGCAGCTTGGTCCTAGGGACTAGCCCATCCAATGAGCAGTTCTTC. Protein product: CASSLVLGTSPSNEQFF.